Listed below are T cell receptor beta chains from one sample, sequenced in a study of T cells in Graves' hyperthyroidism and ophthalmopathy. MiXCR, run by TCRdb on the multiplex PCR reads, gives a single entry per CDR3 protein. The repertoire holds hundreds of thousands of distinct CDR3 sequences, with roughly 15% as singletons. Sequenced material: blood. Receptor source: a woman in her thirties with Graves' hyperthyroidism. CDR3s include the opening cysteine and the closing phenylalanine or tryptophan. D genes are given only for firm matches. Size tells how often a clone was seen (once, few, many) or the class of an expanded clone, and some rows leave it out.

j_call	d_call	v_call	clone_size	cdr3_aa	cdr3_nt
TRBJ1-3	NA	TRBV12-3/TRBV12-4	few	CASSSGYTIYF	TGTGCCAGCAGTTCCGGGTACACCATATATTTT
TRBJ1-4	NA	TRBV29-1	NA	CSAKGDTDEKLFF	TGCAGCGCAAAAGGGGATACGGATGAAAAACTGTTTTTT
TRBJ2-7	NA	TRBV30	NA	CAWSEADSYEQYF	TGTGCCTGGAGCGAAGCGGACTCCTACGAGCAGTACTTC
TRBJ2-4	TRBD2	TRBV7-2	many	CASSGISGGGNIQYF	TGTGCCAGCAGCGGTATCTCGGGGGGGGGGAACATTCAGTACTTC
TRBJ2-3	TRBD1	TRBV7-2	NA	CASSLRDRGLVTQYF	TGTGCCAGCAGCTTAAGGGACAGGGGACTCGTAACGCAGTATTTT
TRBJ1-1	NA	TRBV28	many	CASNRFPTEAFF	TGTGCCAGCAACAGGTTCCCCACTGAAGCTTTCTTT
TRBJ2-1	TRBD2	TRBV7-2	NA	CASSRTGTSGNNEQFF	TGTGCCAGCAGCAGAACCGGGACTAGCGGCAACAATGAGCAGTTCTTC
TRBJ2-5	TRBD1	TRBV12-5	NA	CASGRDRTQETQYF	TGTGCTAGTGGCCGGGACAGAACCCAAGAGACCCAGTACTTC
TRBJ1-1	TRBD1	TRBV6-9	NA	CAGSLGGGLNTEAFF	TGTGCCGGCAGTTTAGGAGGGGGCCTGAACACTGAAGCTTTCTTT
TRBJ2-1	TRBD2	TRBV15	few	CATSAAGAYNEQFF	TGTGCCACCAGCGCAGCGGGAGCGTACAATGAGCAGTTCTTC
TRBJ2-1	NA	TRBV27	many	CASSLSYVSYNEQFF	TGTGCCAGCAGTCTATCGTATGTCAGTTACAATGAGCAGTTCTTC
TRBJ2-1	NA	TRBV27	few	CASSVLRGYNEQFF	TGTGCCAGCTCAGTTTTAAGGGGCTACAATGAGCAGTTCTTC
TRBJ1-2	TRBD1	TRBV20-1	many	CSAGVGDSYGYTF	TGCAGTGCTGGGGTGGGGGACAGCTATGGCTACACCTTC
TRBJ2-1	NA	TRBV28	NA	CASGLAHTIYNEQFF	TGTGCCAGCGGTTTAGCTCACACTATCTACAATGAGCAGTTCTTC
TRBJ2-1	NA	TRBV20-1	NA	CSAREVRGVLTYYYNEQFF	TGCAGTGCTAGAGAGGTCAGGGGAGTCCTAACTTACTACTACAATGAGCAGTTCTTC
TRBJ1-1	TRBD1	TRBV19	NA	CASSPTGGGPEAFF	TGTGCCAGTAGCCCAACAGGGGGCGGGCCTGAAGCTTTCTTT
TRBJ2-3	TRBD2	TRBV18	few	CASSAMGLAGTDTQYF	TGTGCCAGCTCAGCAATGGGACTAGCTGGCACAGATACGCAGTATTTT
TRBJ2-2	TRBD2	TRBV6-2/TRBV6-3	many	CASSVSGENTGELFF	TGTGCCAGCAGTGTTAGCGGGGAAAACACCGGGGAGCTGTTTTTT
TRBJ2-7	NA	TRBV28	many	CASSKTASYEQYF	TGTGCCAGCAGTAAGACAGCCTCCTACGAGCAGTACTTC
TRBJ2-1	TRBD2	TRBV10-3	few	CAIKSSGSSYNEQFF	TGTGCCATCAAATCTAGCGGGAGCTCCTACAATGAGCAGTTCTTC
TRBJ1-1	NA	TRBV3-1	few	CASSQGPGMNTEAFF	TGTGCCAGCAGCCAGGGTCCCGGCATGAACACTGAAGCTTTCTTT
TRBJ2-5	NA	TRBV7-9	NA	CASSSQAGETQYF	TGTGCCAGCAGCTCACAGGCGGGAGAGACCCAGTACTTC
TRBJ2-7	NA	TRBV11-2	many	CASSFYASRQYEQYF	TGTGCCAGCAGCTTCTACGCCTCCAGACAGTACGAGCAGTACTTC
TRBJ2-5	TRBD1	TRBV7-2	many	CASSPPTGDETQYF	TGTGCCAGCAGCCCCCCTACAGGGGACGAGACCCAGTACTTC
TRBJ2-1	NA	TRBV7-7	many	CASSVRLNNEQFF	TGTGCTAGCAGCGTCCGACTCAACAATGAGCAGTTCTTC
TRBJ2-7	TRBD2	TRBV27	many	CASSTITSGRAYEQYF	TGTGCCAGCAGTACAATCACTAGCGGGAGGGCCTACGAGCAGTACTTC
TRBJ2-1	NA	TRBV5-1	many	CASSLGTPTYNEQFF	TGCGCCAGCAGCTTAGGGACCCCGACCTACAATGAGCAGTTCTTC
TRBJ2-7	NA	TRBV11-3	many	CASSSRDKSYEQYF	TGTGCCAGCAGCTCAAGGGACAAGTCCTACGAGCAGTACTTC
TRBJ1-1	TRBD1	TRBV11-2	many	CASSLDREWVTEAFF	TGTGCCAGCAGCCTTGACAGGGAGTGGGTCACTGAAGCTTTCTTT
TRBJ2-5	NA	TRBV20-1	many	CSANLPGEGRETQYF	TGCAGTGCTAATTTACCGGGAGAGGGAAGAGAGACCCAGTACTTC
TRBJ2-1	TRBD2	TRBV6-4	NA	CASSETSGSPDEQFF	TGTGCCAGCAGTGAGACGAGCGGGAGCCCCGATGAGCAGTTCTTC
TRBJ2-3	TRBD2	TRBV20-1	NA	CSASLALAGVADTQYF	TGCAGTGCTTCCCTTGCACTAGCGGGAGTCGCAGATACGCAGTATTTT
TRBJ1-3	TRBD1	TRBV29-1	many	CSVVQGAAGNTIYF	TGCAGCGTTGTCCAGGGGGCGGCAGGAAACACCATATATTTT
TRBJ2-3	NA	TRBV20-1	many	CSANRDSHTDTQYF	TGCAGTGCTAATCGCGACAGCCACACAGATACGCAGTATTTT
TRBJ1-1	TRBD1	TRBV29-1	NA	CSVGTGTWTEAFF	TGCAGCGTTGGGACAGGGACTTGGACTGAAGCTTTCTTT
TRBJ1-2	NA	TRBV28	many	CASSFEGSDGYTF	TGTGCCAGCAGTTTCGAGGGATCGGATGGCTACACCTTC
TRBJ2-4	TRBD1	TRBV30	many	CAWSGGNRDRGSKNIQYF	TGTGCCTGGAGTGGCGGAAACCGGGACAGGGGCTCCAAAAACATTCAGTACTTC